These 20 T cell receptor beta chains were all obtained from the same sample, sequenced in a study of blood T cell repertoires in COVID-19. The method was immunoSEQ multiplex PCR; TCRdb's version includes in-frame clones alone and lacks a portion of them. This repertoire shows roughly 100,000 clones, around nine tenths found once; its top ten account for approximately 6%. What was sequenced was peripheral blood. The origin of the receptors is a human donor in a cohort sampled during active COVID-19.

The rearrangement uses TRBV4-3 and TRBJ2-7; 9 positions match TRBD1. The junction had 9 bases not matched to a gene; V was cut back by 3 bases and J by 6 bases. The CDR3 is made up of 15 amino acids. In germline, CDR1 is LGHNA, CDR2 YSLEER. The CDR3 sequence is CASSQYRGPPAEQYF. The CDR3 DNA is TGCGCCAGCAGCCAGTACAGGGGGCCCCCCGCCGAGCAGTACTTC.

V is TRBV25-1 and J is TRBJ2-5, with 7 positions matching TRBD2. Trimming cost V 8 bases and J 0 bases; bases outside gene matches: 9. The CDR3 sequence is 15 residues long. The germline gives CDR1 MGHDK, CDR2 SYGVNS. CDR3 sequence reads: CASGWGGGNQETQYF. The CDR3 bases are TGTGCCAGCGGATGGGGGGGAGGGAACCAAGAGACCCAGTACTTC.

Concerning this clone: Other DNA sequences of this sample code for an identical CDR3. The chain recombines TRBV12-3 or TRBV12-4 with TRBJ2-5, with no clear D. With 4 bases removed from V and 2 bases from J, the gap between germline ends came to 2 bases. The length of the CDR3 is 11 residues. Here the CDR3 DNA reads TGTGCCAGCAGTTCACAAGAGACCCAGTACTTC. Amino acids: CASSSQETQYF.

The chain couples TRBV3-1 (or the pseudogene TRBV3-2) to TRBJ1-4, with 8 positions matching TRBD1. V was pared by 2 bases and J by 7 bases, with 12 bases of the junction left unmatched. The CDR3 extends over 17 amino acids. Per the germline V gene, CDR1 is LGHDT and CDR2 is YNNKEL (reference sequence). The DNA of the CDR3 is TGTGCCAGCAGCCAACCTACAACAGGGGGACGGGGTGAAAAACTGTTTTTT. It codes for CASSQPTTGGRGEKLFF.

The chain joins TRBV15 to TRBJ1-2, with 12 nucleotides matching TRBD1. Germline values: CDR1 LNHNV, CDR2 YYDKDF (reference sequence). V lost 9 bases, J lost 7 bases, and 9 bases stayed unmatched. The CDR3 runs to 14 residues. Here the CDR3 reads CATAPGQGAGGYTF. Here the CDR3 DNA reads TGTGCCACAGCTCCGGGACAGGGGGCCGGTGGCTACACCTTC.

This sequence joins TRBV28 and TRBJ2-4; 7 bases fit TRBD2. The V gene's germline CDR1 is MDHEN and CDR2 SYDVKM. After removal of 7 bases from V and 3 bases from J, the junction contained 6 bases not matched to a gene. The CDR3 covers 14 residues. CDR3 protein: CASKRSGDKNIQYF. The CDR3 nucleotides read TGTGCCAGCAAGCGAAGCGGGGACAAAAACATTCAGTACTTC.

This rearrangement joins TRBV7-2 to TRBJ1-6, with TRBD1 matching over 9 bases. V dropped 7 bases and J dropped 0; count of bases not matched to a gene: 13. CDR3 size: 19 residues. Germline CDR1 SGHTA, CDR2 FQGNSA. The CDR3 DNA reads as TGTGCCAGCAAAGGGGGGGACAGGGCGACCAGCTCCTATAATTCACCCCTCCACTTT. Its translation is CASKGGDRATSSYNSPLHF.

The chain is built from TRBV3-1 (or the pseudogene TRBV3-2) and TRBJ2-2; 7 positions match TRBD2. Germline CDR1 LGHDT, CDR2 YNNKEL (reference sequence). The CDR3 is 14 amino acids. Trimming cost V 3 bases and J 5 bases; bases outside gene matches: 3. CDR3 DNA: TGTGCCAGCAGCCAGGGGGGGGTTACCGGGGAGCTGTTTTTT. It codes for CASSQGGVTGELFF.

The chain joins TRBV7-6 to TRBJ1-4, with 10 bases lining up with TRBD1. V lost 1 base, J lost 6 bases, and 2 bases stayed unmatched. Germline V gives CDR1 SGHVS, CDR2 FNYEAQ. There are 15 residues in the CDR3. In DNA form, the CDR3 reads TGTGCCAGCAGCTTAGAGACAGGGGGCTATGAAAAACTGTTTTTT. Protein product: CASSLETGGYEKLFF.

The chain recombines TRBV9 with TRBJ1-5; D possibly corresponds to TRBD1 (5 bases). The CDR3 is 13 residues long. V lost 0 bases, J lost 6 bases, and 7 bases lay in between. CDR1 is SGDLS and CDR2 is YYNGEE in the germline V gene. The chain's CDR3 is CASSVEGVQPQHF. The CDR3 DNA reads TGTGCCAGCAGCGTAGAAGGGGTTCAGCCCCAGCATTTT.

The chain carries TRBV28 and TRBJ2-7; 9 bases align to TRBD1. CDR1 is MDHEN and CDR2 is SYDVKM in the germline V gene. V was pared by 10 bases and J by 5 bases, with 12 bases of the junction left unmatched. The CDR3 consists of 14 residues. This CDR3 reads CATYALGQGDEQYF. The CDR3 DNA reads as TGTGCCACCTACGCGTTGGGACAGGGAGACGAGCAGTACTTC.

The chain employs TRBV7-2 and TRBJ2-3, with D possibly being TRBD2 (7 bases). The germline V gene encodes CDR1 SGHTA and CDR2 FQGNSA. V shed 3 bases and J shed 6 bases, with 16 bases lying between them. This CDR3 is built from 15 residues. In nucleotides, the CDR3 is TGTGCCAGCAGCTTCCGGGGGGCTCGGGGGGATACGCAGTATTTT. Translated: CASSFRGARGDTQYF.

The CDR3 DNA follows: TGTGCCAGCAGCGTAGGCGGGGGCACTGGAAACACCATATATTTT. This encodes CASSVGGGTGNTIYF. The chain carries TRBV9 and TRBJ1-3; tentatively, D is TRBD1 (6 bases). V shed 0 bases and J shed 2 bases, with 9 bases lying between them. CDR1 is SGDLS and CDR2 is YYNGEE in the germline V gene. CDR3 size: 15 residues.

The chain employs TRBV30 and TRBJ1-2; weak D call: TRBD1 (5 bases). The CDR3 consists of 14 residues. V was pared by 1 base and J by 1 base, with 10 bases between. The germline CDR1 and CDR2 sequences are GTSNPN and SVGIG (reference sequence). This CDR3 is CAWSGIGGNYGYTF. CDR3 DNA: TGTGCCTGGAGTGGAATCGGGGGTAACTATGGCTACACCTTC.

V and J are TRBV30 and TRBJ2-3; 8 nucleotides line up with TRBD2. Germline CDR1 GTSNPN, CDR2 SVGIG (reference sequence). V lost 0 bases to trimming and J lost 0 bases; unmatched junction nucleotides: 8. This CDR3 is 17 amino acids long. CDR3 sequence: CAWSVGSGAFSTDTQYF. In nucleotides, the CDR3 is TGTGCCTGGAGTGTAGGTAGCGGGGCCTTTAGCACAGATACGCAGTATTTT.

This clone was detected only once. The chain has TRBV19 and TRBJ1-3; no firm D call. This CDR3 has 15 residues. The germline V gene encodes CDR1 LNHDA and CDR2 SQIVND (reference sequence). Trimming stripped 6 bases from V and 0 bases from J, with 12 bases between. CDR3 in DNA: TGTGCCAGTAGGGAGGAGGTACGCTCTGGAAACACCATATATTTT. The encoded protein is CASREEVRSGNTIYF.

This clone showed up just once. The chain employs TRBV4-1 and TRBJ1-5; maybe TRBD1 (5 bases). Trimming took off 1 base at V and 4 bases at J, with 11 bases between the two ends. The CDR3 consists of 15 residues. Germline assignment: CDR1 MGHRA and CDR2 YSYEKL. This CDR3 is CASSQVWPGNQPQHF. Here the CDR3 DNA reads TGCGCCAGCAGCCAAGTTTGGCCAGGGAATCAGCCCCAGCATTTT.

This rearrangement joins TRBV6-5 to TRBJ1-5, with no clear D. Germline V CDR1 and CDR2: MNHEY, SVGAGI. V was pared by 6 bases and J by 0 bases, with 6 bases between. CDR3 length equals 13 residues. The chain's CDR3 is CASSRYSNQPQHF. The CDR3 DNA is TGTGCCAGCAGCCGGTATAGCAATCAGCCCCAGCATTTT.

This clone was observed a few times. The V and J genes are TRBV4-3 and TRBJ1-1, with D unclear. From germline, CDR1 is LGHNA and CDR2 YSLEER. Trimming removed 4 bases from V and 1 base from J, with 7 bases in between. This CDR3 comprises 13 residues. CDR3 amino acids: CASSRTGNTEAFF. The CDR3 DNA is TGCGCCAGCAGCCGCACCGGGAACACTGAAGCTTTCTTT.

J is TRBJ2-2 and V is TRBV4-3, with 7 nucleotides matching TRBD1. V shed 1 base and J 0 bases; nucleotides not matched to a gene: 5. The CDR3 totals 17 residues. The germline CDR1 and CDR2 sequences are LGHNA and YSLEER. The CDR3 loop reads CASSQGRQGPNTGELFF. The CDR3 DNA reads TGCGCCAGCAGCCAAGGCAGACAGGGTCCGAACACCGGGGAGCTGTTTTTT.